This T cell receptor (beta chain) appears in the sequencing data of a study of cytomegalovirus exposure and HLA in healthy donors. This clone has just one count. 13 Jbeta primers and 60 Vbeta primers were used for the PCR. In the study's own analysis: Approximately 83 million unique TCR beta chains, roughly 11 million shared, were counted in a later analysis. The repertoire was sequenced with immunoSEQ multiplex PCR; TCRdb's copy has only in-frame clones and lacks some. The V and J calls and clone size are taken from that table; D and trimming were inferred from the DNA. This sample has approximately 150,000 clones, with over 75% found just once. V was pared by 5 bases and J by 3 bases, with 6 bases of the junction left unmatched. CDR1 is SEHNR and CDR2 is FQNEAQ in the germline V gene (reference sequence). The CDR3 totals 15 residues.

The sequenced sample was PBMCs. This receptor was taken from a young woman in good health and CMV-seronegative. V usage is TRBV7-9 and J usage is TRBJ2-7, with 11 bases identical to TRBD1. Here the CDR3 reads CASSLWGQGVYEQYF. In DNA form, the CDR3 reads TGTGCCAGCAGCCTTTGGGGACAGGGGGTCTACGAGCAGTACTTC.